Below are 22 T cell receptor beta chains sequenced from a single sample in a study of blood T cells in healthy people across ages. The second PCR ran 7 to 11 cycles with a sample-barcoded 5' primer and J-beta primers. TCRdb reprocessed the 5' RACE reads via MiXCR and lists one record per CDR3 protein. The repertoire holds approximately 600,000 distinct CDR3 sequences, under 70% seen once, with over 35% in the top ten. Sequencing was carried out using blood. The receptors derive from a man aged 60 to 69 in good health.

This clonotype showed up just a few times. The rearrangement links TRBV28 to TRBJ1-6; 9 positions match TRBD1. Per germline, CDR1 MDHEN and CDR2 SYDVKM. Losses at the gene ends were 8 bases for V and 11 bases for J; bases not matched to a gene: 10. The CDR3 consists of 14 residues. For the CDR3, the DNA is TGTGCCAGCTTCTCGGACAGGGGAGTAGCACCCCTCCACTTT. Translated: CASFSDRGVAPLHF.

V gene TRBV7-2 combines with J gene TRBJ2-5; 7 bases align to TRBD2. The J call could be wrong; TRBJ2-7 is a better fit for the DNA end. Per the germline V gene, CDR1 is SGHTA and CDR2 is FQGNSA. The CDR3 is made up of 15 amino acids. The CDR3 loop is CASSLGLAVTYEQYF. The CDR3 DNA follows: TGTGCCAGCAGCTTAGGCCTAGCGGTCACCTACGAGCAGTACTTC.

V and J are TRBV28 and TRBJ1-1, with TRBD1 matching over 8 bases. V lost 4 bases, J lost 11 bases, and 9 bases stayed unmatched. CDR3 length: 13 residues. Germline CDR1 MDHEN, CDR2 SYDVKM. DNA of the CDR3: TGTGCCAGCAGTTGGGGACAGGAACTTGGGGCTTTCTTT. Its protein is CASSWGQELGAFF.

The rearrangement joins TRBV11-2 to TRBJ2-3; D may correspond to TRBD1 or TRBD2 (5 bases each). This CDR3 is 18 amino acids long. V lost 4 bases to trimming and J lost 2 bases, with 22 bases between them. Germline CDR1 SGHAT, CDR2 FQNNGV. The CDR3 region has the DNA TGTGCCAGCAGCTCCCACCAAGGGCGGTCGGGGCCCACAGATACGCAGTATTTT. It codes for CASSSHQGRSGPTDTQYF.

This sequence joins TRBV18 and TRBJ1-1; 7 bases are shared with TRBD1. This CDR3 region has 17 residues. J gave up 4 bases and V 6 bases, and 17 bases lay outside the gene matches. Looked up from germline, CDR1 is KGHSH and CDR2 is LQKENI. CDR3 in DNA: TGTGCCAGCTCGGGTACCAAAGTCGGGACAGCGGGCACTGAAGCTTTCTTT. This translates into CASSGTKVGTAGTEAFF.

The J gene is TRBJ2-7, the V gene TRBV5-6; D gene ambiguous. The J call is doubtful: the DNA matches TRBJ2-5 better. The CDR3 contains 15 residues. Germline V gene data show CDR1 as SGHDT and CDR2 as YYEEEE. CDR3 nucleotides: TGTGCCAGCAGCTTGGAGTGGGGTCAGACGGTGACCCAGTACTTC. Translation: CASSLEWGQTVTQYF.

This clonotype was seen more than once but under ten times. This rearrangement joins TRBV10-3 to TRBJ2-5, with D unresolved. CDR1 and CDR2 (germline): ENHRY, SYGVKD. Trimming cost V 3 bases and J 5 bases, with 16 bases left between them. CDR3 length: 15 amino acids. In DNA, the CDR3 is TGTGCCATCAGTGACCCGCGGTTCTCTGGGGAGACCCAGTACTTC. It encodes CAISDPRFSGETQYF.

The chain is built from TRBV20-1 and TRBJ2-1; TRBD2 matches 8 bases. Germline loops: CDR1 DFQATT, CDR2 SNEGSKA (reference sequence). J was trimmed by 6 bases and V by 6 bases; bases with no gene match: 13. This CDR3 region has 15 residues. CDR3 DNA sequence: TGCAGTGCCACGAAGGCGGGGGGTGGGTTCAATGAGCAGTTCTTC. The encoded protein is CSATKAGGGFNEQFF.

The chain combines TRBV20-1 with TRBJ2-1; unclear D gene. The CDR3 consists of 12 residues. CDR1 and CDR2 (germline): DFQATT, SNEGSKA (reference sequence). The V end lost 7 bases, the J end lost 13 bases, and 20 bases lay between the germline ends. In DNA, the CDR3 is TGCAGTGTCACCAGCCGGGCGGAGACCCAGTTCTTC. Its protein is CSVTSRAETQFF.

CDR3 amino acids: CSAYQPGYQETQYF. The CDR3 coding sequence is TGCAGTGCTTACCAACCGGGCTATCAAGAGACCCAGTACTTC. The J gene is TRBJ2-5, the V gene TRBV20-1; D not resolved. CDR1 and CDR2 from the germline V gene are DFQATT and SNEGSKA (reference sequence). CDR3 size: 14 residues. Trimming removed 5 bases from V and 2 bases from J, with 15 bases in between.

The V gene is TRBV6-5, the J gene TRBJ2-7, with 7 bases identical to TRBD1. CDR3 size: 15 residues. Germline V gene data show CDR1 as MNHEY and CDR2 as SVGAGI. J lost 3 bases, V lost 5 bases, and 10 bases had no gene match. In DNA form, the CDR3 reads TGTGCCAGCAGTAGGGACAGCTTGCCCCTCTACGAGCAGTACTTC. It is translated as CASSRDSLPLYEQYF.

The CDR3 DNA follows: TGCAGCGTTGAACCGGGGGGGCAACAGGGACCGACTAACTATGGCTACACCTTC. This encodes CSVEPGGQQGPTNYGYTF. The chain uses TRBV29-1 and TRBJ1-2; a possible D gene is TRBD1 (6 bases). V was pared by 2 bases and J by 0 bases, with 22 bases between. The germline gives CDR1 SQVTM, CDR2 ANQGSEA. CDR3 length: 18 amino acids. The full variable domain, in which reference TRBV29-1 and TRBJ1-2 provide the parts outside the CDR3, is SAVISQKPSRDICQRGTSLTIQCQVDSQVTMMFWYRQQPGQSLTLIATANQGSEATYESGFVIDKFPISRPNLTFSTLTVSNMSPEDSSIYLCSVEPGGQQGPTNYGYTFGSGTRLTVV.

This sequence joins TRBV20-1 and TRBJ1-5; D uncertain. Trimming cost V 0 bases and J 5 bases, with 8 bases left between them. The CDR3 has 13 amino acids. Germline V gives CDR1 DFQATT, CDR2 SNEGSKA (reference sequence). CDR3 region: CSARDLRDQPQHF. As DNA, the CDR3 is TGCAGTGCTAGAGATCTTCGCGATCAGCCCCAGCATTTT.

In its sample, this clonotype was seen a few times. J is TRBJ1-6 and V is TRBV29-1; 8 bases line up with TRBD1. The CDR3 sequence is 13 residues long. Germline V gene lookup returns CDR1 SQVTM and CDR2 ANQGSEA. V lost 5 bases to trimming and J lost 7 bases; unmatched junction nucleotides: 4. Here the CDR3 DNA reads TGCAGCGTTCGACAGGGGCGAAATTCACCCCTCCACTTT. Translating gives CSVRQGRNSPLHF.

Ten or more counts support this clonotype. J is TRBJ1-4 and V is TRBV27; no reliable D call. This CDR3 contains 16 residues. Germline V gene data show CDR1 as MNHEY and CDR2 as SMNVEV (reference sequence). Trimming took 0 bases from V and 7 from J, leaving 15 bases between them. The CDR3 DNA reads TGTGCCAGCAGTTTATCCGAGACTAGTGTTATTGAAAAACTGTTTTTT. Translation: CASSLSETSVIEKLFF.

The chain recombines TRBV7-2 with TRBJ2-3; D gene ambiguous. The CDR3 runs 17 residues. From germline, CDR1 is SGHTA and CDR2 FQGNSA. The V and J ends lost 1 base and 3 bases respectively, with 17 bases between them. In DNA form, the CDR3 reads TGTGCCAGCAGCTTAGTCGGTGCCAGAGGTTTTACAGATACGCAGTATTTT. It codes for CASSLVGARGFTDTQYF.

This chain joins TRBV25-1 and TRBJ2-5, with TRBD2 matching over 10 bases. The V segment lost 2 bases and the J segment 5 bases; nucleotides outside the gene matches: 11. The CDR3 loop spans 17 amino acids. CDR1 MGHDK and CDR2 SYGVNS come from the germline V gene. CDR3 coding DNA: TGTGCCAGCAGTGAAGGGGTATTTAGCGGGGGGATGGAGACCCAGTACTTC. Its translation is CASSEGVFSGGMETQYF.

The chain has TRBV5-1 and TRBJ2-6; D is undetermined. Germline assignment: CDR1 SGHRS and CDR2 YFSETQ. The CDR3 is 14 residues long. Trimming took 2 bases from V and 4 from J, leaving 7 bases between them. The chain's CDR3 is CASSLSGGANVLTF. The DNA of the CDR3 is TGCGCCAGCAGCTTATCCGGAGGGGCCAACGTCCTGACTTTC.

Remarks on this clonotype: The junction does not match germline at one end; this may be a read error. This chain joins TRBV12-3 or TRBV12-4 and TRBJ2-4; D may match TRBD1 or TRBD2 (6 bases each). The J call is uncertain, as TRBJ2-5 better fits the DNA end. The CDR3 is made up of 14 amino acids. CDR3 nucleotide sequence: TGTGCCTGCAGGCTACAGGGAGGAGGGGAGACCCAGTACTTC. Translating it yields CACRLQGGGETQYF.

The V gene is TRBV7-6, the J gene TRBJ2-5, with TRBD2 matching 7 bases. CDR1 is SGHVS, CDR2 FNYEAQ, per germline. The CDR3 sequence is 16 residues long. V was clipped by 1 base and J by 2 bases; unmatched bases: 7. CDR3 sequence: CASSLVGGGKQETQYF. The CDR3 DNA is TGTGCCAGCAGCTTAGTAGGCGGGGGTAAACAAGAGACCCAGTACTTC.

The rearrangement joins TRBV12-3 or TRBV12-4 to TRBJ2-5; D may be TRBD2 (6 bases). CDR3 length equals 12 residues. V lost 8 bases, J lost 0 bases, and 7 bases lay in between. The CDR3 region is CASGGYQETQYF. The CDR3 nucleotides are TGTGCCAGCGGAGGGTACCAAGAGACCCAGTACTTC.

V gene TRBV20-1 combines with J gene TRBJ2-3; D call uncertain. Looked up from germline, CDR1 is DFQATT and CDR2 is SNEGSKA (reference sequence). This CDR3 has 12 residues. V was trimmed by 7 bases and J by 5 bases, leaving 13 bases between them. The chain's CDR3 is CSVRPLVDTQYF. For the CDR3, the DNA is TGCAGTGTAAGGCCCTTAGTAGATACGCAGTATTTT.